Presented here are 27 T cell receptor beta chains from one specimen sequenced in a study of T cell responses to AZD1222 COVID-19 vaccine. Some clones are missing from TCRdb's copy, which holds only in-frame ones; the method was immunoSEQ multiplex PCR. The table shows about 84,000 clones, with approximately 85% occurring only once. The sequenced sample was peripheral blood, obtained 28 days after the second AZD1222 dose. These receptors were obtained from an adult who received the AZD1222 COVID-19 vaccine.

This sequence joins TRBV10-1 and TRBJ2-3; 9 nucleotides agree with TRBD2. The V segment lost 10 bases and the J segment 4 bases; nucleotides outside the gene matches: 9. Germline V gene lookup returns CDR1 WNHNN and CDR2 SYGVQD (reference sequence). This CDR3 contains 14 residues. This CDR3 reads CATSSGGQSDTQYF. The CDR3 bases are TGCGCCACCTCAAGCGGGGGGCAATCAGATACGCAGTATTTT.

This clone has just one count. The chain couples TRBV7-3 to TRBJ1-1, with no clear D. CDR3 length equals 16 residues. Germline loops: CDR1 SGHTA, CDR2 FQGTGA. The ends were cut back, 2 bases at V and 1 base at J, with 14 bases in the middle. Here the CDR3 reads CASSLFAPGENTEAFF. CDR3 DNA: TGTGCCAGCAGCTTATTCGCCCCCGGGGAGAACACTGAAGCTTTCTTT.

V and J are TRBV7-9 and TRBJ1-4; D is undetermined. The CDR3 extends over 13 amino acids. V lost 5 bases, J lost 7 bases, and 11 bases lay in between. CDR1 is SEHNR and CDR2 is FQNEAQ in the germline V gene (reference sequence). This chain's CDR3 is CASSRAEAEKLFF. For the CDR3, the DNA is TGTGCCAGCAGCCGAGCAGAGGCTGAAAAACTGTTTTTT.

V usage is TRBV15 and J usage is TRBJ2-7; D remains unclear. Trimming took 0 bases from V and 0 from J, leaving 6 bases between them. This CDR3 spans 14 amino acids. The germline CDR1 and CDR2 sequences are LNHNV and YYDKDF (reference sequence). This CDR3 is CATSRDSYSYEQYF. The CDR3 region has the DNA TGTGCCACCAGCAGAGATAGCTACTCCTACGAGCAGTACTTC.

The rearrangement joins TRBV3-1 (or the pseudogene TRBV3-2) to TRBJ1-5; D is unclear. V was clipped by 1 base and J by 6 bases, with 13 bases between them. CDR3 size: 15 residues. Germline lookup yields CDR1 LGHDT and CDR2 YNNKEL (reference sequence). The CDR3 nucleotides read TGTGCCAGCAGCCAAGGGAGGAGGCTGACTCAGCCCCAGCATTTT. Translation gives CASSQGRRLTQPQHF.

The CDR3 loop reads CSVGGGDNEQFF. CDR3 bases: TGCAGCGTTGGAGGAGGGGACAATGAGCAGTTCTTC. The rearrangement joins TRBV29-1 to TRBJ2-1, with D possibly being TRBD2 (6 bases). The CDR3 is 12 residues long. V shed 4 bases and J shed 5 bases, with 9 bases lying between them. Germline V gene lookup returns CDR1 SQVTM and CDR2 ANQGSEA.

The chain couples TRBV5-5 to TRBJ1-5; D is unresolved. CDR3 length equals 16 residues. CDR1 SGHKS and CDR2 YYEKEE come from the germline V gene (reference sequence). The V end lost 0 bases, the J end lost 0 bases, and 10 bases lay between the germline ends. The CDR3 nucleotides are TGTGCCAGCAGCTTGGCCCTCGACACTAGCAATCAGCCCCAGCATTTT. Protein product: CASSLALDTSNQPQHF.

The genes are TRBV28 and TRBJ1-6, with a weak D call TRBD1 (6 bases). Deletions cut 6 bases from V and 5 bases from J, with 14 bases between. CDR1 and CDR2 from the germline V gene are MDHEN and SYDVKM. This CDR3 has 15 residues. CDR3 nucleotides: TGTGCCAGCAGACTGGACAGAACAAATAATTCACCCCTCCACTTT. Translation gives CASRLDRTNNSPLHF.

The chain has TRBV7-6 and TRBJ2-2; D call uncertain. The CDR3 consists of 15 residues. Germline loops: CDR1 SGHVS, CDR2 FNYEAQ. V lost 2 bases to trimming and J lost 5 bases, with 12 bases between them. This CDR3 reads CASSLTPDGTGELFF. CDR3 DNA: TGTGCCAGCAGCTTAACTCCTGATGGGACCGGGGAGCTGTTTTTT.

The chain carries TRBV4-2 and TRBJ2-5; tentatively, D is TRBD2 (6 bases). Germline CDR1 and CDR2: LGHNA and YNFKEQ. This CDR3 contains 17 residues. V was trimmed by 2 bases and J by 1 base, leaving 17 bases between them. The CDR3 sequence: CASSQSLGGTPQETQYF. The CDR3 DNA reads as TGTGCCAGCAGCCAAAGTTTGGGGGGAACTCCCCAAGAGACCCAGTACTTC.

V and J are TRBV4-1 and TRBJ2-3, with a weak D call TRBD1 (5 bases). The V and J ends lost 3 bases and 6 bases respectively, with 16 bases between them. CDR1 and CDR2 from the germline V gene are MGHRA and YSYEKL. The CDR3 is 15 amino acids. The CDR3 sequence: CASSHGLQVTDTQYF. The CDR3 nucleotides read TGCGCCAGCAGCCATGGCCTACAGGTCACGGATACGCAGTATTTT.

This clone showed up just once. V usage is TRBV5-1 and J usage is TRBJ1-6; maybe TRBD1 (6 bases). CDR3 length: 15 residues. Germline CDR1 is SGHRS and CDR2 is YFSETQ. Trimming pared 7 bases from V and 0 bases from J, leaving 11 bases between. The CDR3 coding sequence is TGCGCCAGCTCAGGGGTACCCTCCTATAATTCACCCCTCCACTTT. The encoded protein is CASSGVPSYNSPLHF. Drawing the rest from reference TRBV5-1 and TRBJ1-6, the complete variable domain is KAGVTQTPRYLIKTRGQQVTLSCSPISGHRSVSWYQQTPGQGLQFLFEYFSETQRNKGNFPGRFSGRQFSNSRSEMNVSTLELGDSALYLCASSGVPSYNSPLHFGNGTRLTVT.

The chain uses TRBV9 and TRBJ2-7, with a tentative D call TRBD1 (5 bases). Germline CDR1 and CDR2: SGDLS and YYNGEE. V was trimmed by 3 bases and J by 5 bases, leaving 15 bases between them. The CDR3 sequence is 14 residues long. CDR3 coding DNA: TGTGCCAGCAGCGGGGGCCCCATCCTCGACGAGCAGTACTTC. It codes for CASSGGPILDEQYF.

The chain links TRBV19 to TRBJ2-6; D unclear. This CDR3 region has 17 residues. Germline assignment: CDR1 LNHDA and CDR2 SQIVND (reference sequence). The germline V and J ends were trimmed by 5 bases and 5 bases, with 19 bases remaining between them. CDR3: CASSLRPSPMRANVLTF. In DNA, the CDR3 is TGTGCCAGTAGTCTCCGACCCTCCCCTATGCGGGCCAACGTCCTGACTTTC.

The rearrangement joins TRBV5-6 to TRBJ2-6, with TRBD1 matching over 9 bases. This CDR3 has 17 amino acids. Germline V gives CDR1 SGHDT, CDR2 YYEEEE. Losses at the gene ends were 4 bases for V and 2 bases for J; bases not matched to a gene: 7. CDR3 amino acids: CASSQQGARTGANVLTF. The CDR3 DNA is TGTGCCAGCAGCCAACAGGGGGCTAGGACTGGGGCCAACGTCCTGACTTTC.

This chain uses TRBV28 with TRBJ1-2; 9 bases align to TRBD1. The CDR3 extends over 15 amino acids. The germline V gene encodes CDR1 MDHEN and CDR2 SYDVKM. The junction had 8 bases not matched to a gene; V was cut back by 7 bases and J by 2 bases. The CDR3 is CASTAPGQGNYGYTF. The CDR3 nucleotides read TGTGCCAGCACGGCCCCAGGACAGGGGAACTATGGCTACACCTTC.

The chain uses TRBV4-1 and TRBJ2-3; D is undetermined. The CDR3 loop spans 14 amino acids. V shed 4 bases and J shed 6 bases, with 14 bases lying between them. Per the germline V gene, CDR1 is MGHRA and CDR2 is YSYEKL. CDR3 DNA: TGCGCCAGCAGCCGGGCGGTAGATTTGGATACGCAGTATTTT. It translates to CASSRAVDLDTQYF.

V gene TRBV7-9 combines with J gene TRBJ1-1; weak D call: TRBD1 (5 bases). This CDR3 comprises 16 residues. CDR1 SEHNR and CDR2 FQNEAQ come from the germline V gene (reference sequence). V was clipped by 3 bases and J by 0 bases, with 14 bases between them. The CDR3 loop is CASSFRGSGMNTEAFF. CDR3 nucleotide sequence: TGTGCCAGCAGCTTTAGGGGTTCTGGCATGAACACTGAAGCTTTCTTT.

J is TRBJ1-1 and V is TRBV11-3, with TRBD1 matching 7 bases. The CDR3 is 13 residues long. V dropped 5 bases and J dropped 10; count of bases not matched to a gene: 10. Germline V gene sequence: CDR1 SGHNT, CDR2 YENEEA. The CDR3 DNA reads TGTGCCAGCAGCCAGGGGGACATTGCGAGAGCTTTCTTT. Its protein is CASSQGDIARAFF. Drawing the rest from reference TRBV11-3 and TRBJ1-1, the complete variable domain is EAGVVQSPRYKIIEKKQPVAFWCNPISGHNTLYWYLQNLGQGPELLIRYENEEAVDDSQLPKDRFSAERLKGVDSTLKIQPAELGDSAVYLCASSQGDIARAFFGQGTRLTVV.

The chain is built from TRBV4-3 and TRBJ2-3; 13 bases fit TRBD2. Germline CDR1 and CDR2: LGHNA and YSLEER. The CDR3 covers 16 residues. After removal of 4 bases from V and 8 bases from J, the junction contained 9 bases not matched to a gene. CDR3 in amino acids: CASSPRGLAGETTQYF. The CDR3 bases are TGCGCCAGCAGCCCCCGAGGACTAGCGGGGGAAACTACGCAGTATTTT.

This clone was found a few times. J is TRBJ2-1 and V is TRBV9; 9 bases are shared with TRBD1. The germline gives CDR1 SGDLS, CDR2 YYNGEE. With V trimmed by 3 bases and J by 15 bases, 10 bases remained unmatched. This CDR3 is built from 13 residues. As DNA, the CDR3 is TGTGCCAGCAGCGGAAACACGGGACAGGGTCCGTTCTTC. As protein: CASSGNTGQGPFF.

CDR3 DNA: TGTGCCACCAAAATAGGGGGAACCTCCTACAATGAGCAGTTCTTC. It yields the protein CATKIGGTSYNEQFF. The V and J genes are TRBV2 and TRBJ2-1; D might be TRBD1 (6 bases). CDR1 is SNHLY, CDR2 FYNNEI, per germline. V lost 10 bases and J 0 bases, leaving 16 bases between the germline ends. This CDR3 has 15 amino acids.

The rearrangement uses TRBV18 and TRBJ1-4; 8 bases fit TRBD1. The germline gives CDR1 KGHSH, CDR2 LQKENI. There are 15 residues in the CDR3. The ends lost 5 bases at V and 5 bases at J; junction bases unmatched: 7. This CDR3 is CASSTRTGSNEKLFF. DNA of the CDR3: TGTGCCAGCTCAACCCGGACAGGGTCAAATGAAAAACTGTTTTTT.

With regard to this clone: A read error is possible here, since a much larger clone lies one base away. V is TRBV7-8 and J is TRBJ2-5; 8 bases line up with TRBD1. The CDR3 length is 15 residues. Germline CDR1 and CDR2: SGHVS and FQNEAQ. The CDR3 DNA reads as TGTACCAGCAGCCCAGACAGGGGATCGGGCGAGACCCAGTACTTC. Amino acid sequence: CTSSPDRGSGETQYF.

This clone appeared once. The chain recombines TRBV11-2 with TRBJ1-3; D is ambiguous. Trimming pared 4 bases from V and 0 bases from J, leaving 13 bases between. Germline loops: CDR1 SGHAT, CDR2 FQNNGV. CDR3 length equals 16 residues. The CDR3 protein is CASSSADGFSGNTIYF. CDR3 bases: TGTGCCAGCAGCTCAGCAGACGGGTTCTCTGGAAACACCATATATTTT.

The chain has TRBV9 and TRBJ1-4; TRBD1 matches at 7 bases. Per the germline V gene, CDR1 is SGDLS and CDR2 is YYNGEE. The V gene end was trimmed by 0 bases and the J gene end by 2 bases; junction bases not matched to a gene: 7. The CDR3 is 17 residues long. The CDR3 reads CASSVAPRQGTNEKLFF. CDR3 DNA sequence: TGTGCCAGCAGCGTAGCCCCCAGACAGGGCACTAATGAAAAACTGTTTTTT.

Only one count was recorded for this clone. This chain joins TRBV28 and TRBJ2-7; no clear D. CDR3 length equals 11 residues. Per the germline V gene, CDR1 is MDHEN and CDR2 is SYDVKM. With 2 bases removed from V and 4 bases from J, the gap between germline ends came to 3 bases. CDR3 nucleotide sequence: TGTGCCAGCAGTTTACGGTACGAGCAGTACTTC. As protein: CASSLRYEQYF. Drawing the rest from reference TRBV28 and TRBJ2-7, the complete variable domain is DVKVTQSSRYLVKRTGEKVFLECVQDMDHENMFWYRQDPGLGLRLIYFSYDVKMKEKGDIPEGYSVSREKKERFSLILESASTNQTSMYLCASSLRYEQYFGPGTRLTVT.